This T cell receptor beta chain was captured in a study of CD8 T cells in ankylosing spondylitis. Broader study findings: Disease-linked clones bore a CD8+ phenotype and were relatively rare in peripheral blood. Apparently characteristic of ankylosing spondylitis blood was a TCR beta motif (about 8 highly homologous variants). Reports say disease-linked clones showed up significantly more in matched ankylosing spondylitis synovial fluid.

V lost 5 bases and J lost 0, with 11 bases in between. The length of the CDR3 is 15 residues. Germline V gene data show CDR1 as MNHNS and CDR2 as SASEGT. By quantitative 5'-RACE with molecular barcodes, the TCR beta libraries were made. One entry per CDR3 protein, called by TCRdb with MiXCR from the 5' RACE reads. The sample records 500,000 to 550,000 distinct CDR3 sequences, 10% to 15% being singletons. This clonotype was detected a few times. As yet, its antigen is unknown. Material for sequencing was blood, either unsorted or a sorted T cell fraction (not recorded which). V and J are TRBV6-1 and TRBJ1-3; a weak D match, TRBD1 (6 bases). This sequence originates from a male donor with ankylosing spondylitis. CDR3 sequence (DNA): TGTGCCAGCAGTAAAGGGGGTGACTCTGGAAACACCATATATTTT. Encoded protein: CASSKGGDSGNTIYF.